What follows is one T cell receptor (beta chain) and its context. Per the original data handling: ImmunoSEQ output lacked quality scores and full-length reads, limiting matched filtering. Assay used: immunoSEQ multiplex PCR; TCRdb lists only in-frame clones, some missing. Clone size and the V and J calls come from that table; the DNA yielded D and trimming. Of approximately 810,000 clones listed, 90% to 95% are singletons. These data belong to a study of shared clonotypes between healthy human individuals. The CDR3 has 14 amino acids. Trimming stripped 0 bases from V and 5 bases from J, with 10 bases between. CDR1 and CDR2 (germline): MNHEY, SMNVEV (reference sequence). Naive CD8 cells lacked CD45RO and underwent positive selection for CCR7, leaving out terminally differentiated effector memory CD45RA+ cells.

The source is a man younger than 45 in good health. J is TRBJ1-2 and V is TRBV27; D is uncertain. Sequencing was performed on naive CD8+ T cells sorted from blood. The DNA for the CDR3 is TGTGCCAGCAGTTTATCGGCTACGGCATATGGCTACACCTTC. Its translation: CASSLSATAYGYTF.